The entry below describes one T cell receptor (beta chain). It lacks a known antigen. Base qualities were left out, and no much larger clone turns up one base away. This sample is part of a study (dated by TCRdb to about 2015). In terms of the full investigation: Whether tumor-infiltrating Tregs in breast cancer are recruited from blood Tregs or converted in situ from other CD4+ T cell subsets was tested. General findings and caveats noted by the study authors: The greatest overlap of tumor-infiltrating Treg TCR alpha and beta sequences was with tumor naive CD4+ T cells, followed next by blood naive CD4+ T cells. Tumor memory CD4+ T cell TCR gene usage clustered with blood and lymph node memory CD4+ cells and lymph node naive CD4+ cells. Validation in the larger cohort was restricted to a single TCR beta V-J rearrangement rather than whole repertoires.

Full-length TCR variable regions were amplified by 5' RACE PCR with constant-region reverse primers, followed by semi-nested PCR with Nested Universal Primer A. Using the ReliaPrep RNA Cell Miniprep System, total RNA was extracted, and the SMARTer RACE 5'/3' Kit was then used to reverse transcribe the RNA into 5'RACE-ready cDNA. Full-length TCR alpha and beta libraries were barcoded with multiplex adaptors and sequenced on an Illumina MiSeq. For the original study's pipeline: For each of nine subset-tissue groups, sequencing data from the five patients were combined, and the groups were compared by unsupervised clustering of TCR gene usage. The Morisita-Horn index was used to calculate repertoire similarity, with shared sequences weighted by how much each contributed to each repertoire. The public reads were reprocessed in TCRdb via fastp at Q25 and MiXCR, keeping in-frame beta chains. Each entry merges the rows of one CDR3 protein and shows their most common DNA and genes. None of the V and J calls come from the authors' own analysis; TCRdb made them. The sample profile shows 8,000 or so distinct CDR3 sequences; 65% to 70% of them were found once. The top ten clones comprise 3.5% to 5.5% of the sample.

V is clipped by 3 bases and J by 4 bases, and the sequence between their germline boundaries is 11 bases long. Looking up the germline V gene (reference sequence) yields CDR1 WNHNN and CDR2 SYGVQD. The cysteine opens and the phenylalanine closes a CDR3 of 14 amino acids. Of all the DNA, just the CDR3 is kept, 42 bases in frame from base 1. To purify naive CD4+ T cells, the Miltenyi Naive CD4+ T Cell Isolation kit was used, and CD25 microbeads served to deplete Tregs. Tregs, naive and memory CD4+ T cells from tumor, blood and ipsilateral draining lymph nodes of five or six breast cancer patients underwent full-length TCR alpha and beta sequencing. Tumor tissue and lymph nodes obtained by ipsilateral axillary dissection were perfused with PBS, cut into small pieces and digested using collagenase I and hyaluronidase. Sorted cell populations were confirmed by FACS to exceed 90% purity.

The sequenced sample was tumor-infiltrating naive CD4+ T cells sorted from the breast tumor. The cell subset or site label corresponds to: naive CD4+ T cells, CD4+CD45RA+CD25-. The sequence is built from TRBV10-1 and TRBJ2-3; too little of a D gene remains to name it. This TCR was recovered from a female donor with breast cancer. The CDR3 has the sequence CASSEPKAADTQYF. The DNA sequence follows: TGCGCCAGCAGTGAACCAAAGGCGGCAGATACGCAGTATTTT.